The entry below describes one T cell receptor beta chain. This clonotype was seen at least ten times. The target of this receptor is not known. No base quality information exists; no much larger clone differs at one position. Libraries were constructed by 5' RACE. The instrument was a NextSeq 500. Unique molecular identifiers were attached to individual cDNA molecules in the TCR library protocol so that sequencing error and PCR bias could be corrected. Sequencing covered both TCR alpha and beta chains, and within each sample the abundances of alpha and beta sequences were tightly co-correlated. The study's own analysis went as follows. V gene, J gene and CDR3 annotation of TCR sequences was performed with Decombinator V4. TCRs were defined as expanded if a significant change between any two time points was detected under a Poisson model with p below 0.0001. Abundances of TCRs were expressed as counts per million after normalisation to the total number of TCRs sequenced in each sample. MAIT TCRs were defined by TRAV1-2 paired with TRAJ12, TRAJ20 or TRAJ33, and iNKT TCRs by TRAV10 paired with TRAJ18. A search of VDJdb, accessed on 1 November 2021, was run for TCRs annotated to CMV, EBV and SARS-CoV-2, with TCRs annotated for multiple antigens excluded. Starting from the raw public reads, TCRdb applied fastp trimming at Q25, assembled clones with MiXCR and retained in-frame beta chains. Rows are unified per CDR3 protein, each entry keeping the most common DNA and genes. The V and J calls were determined by TCRdb, not by the authors. Present in this sample are approximately 67,000 distinct CDR3 sequences, roughly 12% of which were seen just once. The ten most abundant clones make up 3.5% to 4% of the sample.

This was a case-control study nested in a cohort of healthcare workers in London, UK, who had nasopharyngeal swab PCR tests and blood samples taken every week. Between 23 and 31 March 2020, the week of the UK lockdown, healthcare workers were enrolled and then followed up weekly for as long as 16 weeks. These data come from a study of early T cells in non-severe SARS-CoV-2 infection listed by TCRdb under 2021. Turning to the overall study: TCR sequencing used bulk RNA from unsorted whole blood, so alpha and beta chains could not be paired.

Paper-wide results and their limitations: Matching against VDJdb was skewed toward anti-spike CD8 responses, likely underestimated virus-specific expansions, and missed private and CD4 specificities.

V and J lose 3 bases and 3 bases, and a span of 15 bases separates them. Per the germline V gene, SGHDN is the CDR1 and FVKESK is the CDR2. The CDR3, cysteine through phenylalanine, is 16 amino acids long. CDR3 DNA is the only sequence kept; it has 48 bases, read in frame from the first base. Sequenced: whole blood. The TCR comes from an adult who was a healthcare worker with PCR-confirmed SARS-CoV-2 infection or an uninfected control (not recorded which). Recombination linked TRBV14 to TRBJ2-1, with the D gene tentatively TRBD1 or TRBD2, based on 7 matching bases in each. The DNA is as follows: TGTGCCAGCAGCCATCTGACAGGGAGGGGCTACAATGAGCAGTTCTTC. It codes for CASSHLTGRGYNEQFF.